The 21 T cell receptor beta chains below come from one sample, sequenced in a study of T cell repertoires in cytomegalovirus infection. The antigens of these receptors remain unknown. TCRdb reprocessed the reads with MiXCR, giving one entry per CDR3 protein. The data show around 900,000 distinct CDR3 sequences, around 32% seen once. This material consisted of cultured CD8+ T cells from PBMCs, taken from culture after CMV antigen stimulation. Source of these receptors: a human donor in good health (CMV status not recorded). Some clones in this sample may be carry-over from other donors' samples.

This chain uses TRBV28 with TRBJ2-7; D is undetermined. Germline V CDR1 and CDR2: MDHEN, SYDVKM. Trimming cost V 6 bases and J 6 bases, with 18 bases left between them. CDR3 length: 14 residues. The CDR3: CASSLGLSGLEQYF. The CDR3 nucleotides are TGTGCCAGCAGCCTAGGGCTTAGTGGCCTCGAGCAGTACTTC.

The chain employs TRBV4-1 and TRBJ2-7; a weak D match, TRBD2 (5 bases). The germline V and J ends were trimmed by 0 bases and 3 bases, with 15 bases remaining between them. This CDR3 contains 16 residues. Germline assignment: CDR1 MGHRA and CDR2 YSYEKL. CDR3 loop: CASSQELTGILYEQYF. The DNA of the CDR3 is TGCGCCAGCAGCCAAGAATTAACGGGGATCCTCTACGAGCAGTACTTC.

The CDR3 loop reads CASSHRTVPNEKLFF. The CDR3, as DNA: TGTGCCAGCAGTCATAGGACGGTCCCTAATGAAAAACTGTTTTTT. This chain connects TRBV6-5 to TRBJ1-4; no clear D gene. Trimming pared 5 bases from V and 3 bases from J, leaving 13 bases between. The CDR3 has 15 amino acids. Germline values: CDR1 MNHEY, CDR2 SVGAGI.

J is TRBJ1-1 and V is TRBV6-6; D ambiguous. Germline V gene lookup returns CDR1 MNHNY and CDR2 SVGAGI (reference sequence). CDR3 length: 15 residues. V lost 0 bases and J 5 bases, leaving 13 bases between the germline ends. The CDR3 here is CASSYSKDPGTEAFF. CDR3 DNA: TGTGCCAGCAGTTACTCGAAGGATCCGGGGACTGAAGCTTTCTTT.

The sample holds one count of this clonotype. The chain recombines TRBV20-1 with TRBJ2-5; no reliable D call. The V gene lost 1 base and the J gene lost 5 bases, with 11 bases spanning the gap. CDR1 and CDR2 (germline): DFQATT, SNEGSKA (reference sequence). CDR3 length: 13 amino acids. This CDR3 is CSARGRTRETQYF. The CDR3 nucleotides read TGCAGTGCTAGAGGTCGGACGCGGGAGACCCAGTACTTC.

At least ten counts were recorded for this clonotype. In nucleotides, the CDR3 is TGTGCCAGCAGCTTAGATCAGGGCGGCGGCTATGGCTACACCTTC. As protein: CASSLDQGGGYGYTF. The rearrangement uses TRBV7-8 and TRBJ1-2; TRBD1 might be the D (5 bases). This CDR3 region has 15 residues. Trimming removed 1 base at V and 4 bases at J, with 13 bases between. CDR1 is SGHVS, CDR2 FQNEAQ, per germline.

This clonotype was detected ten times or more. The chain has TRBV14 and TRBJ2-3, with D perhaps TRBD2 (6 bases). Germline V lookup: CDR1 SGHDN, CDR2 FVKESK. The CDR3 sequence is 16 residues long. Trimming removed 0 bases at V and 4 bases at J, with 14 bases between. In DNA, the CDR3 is TGTGCCAGCAGCCAAGATTGGGGGGAAGGCGCAGATACGCAGTATTTT. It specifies CASSQDWGEGADTQYF.

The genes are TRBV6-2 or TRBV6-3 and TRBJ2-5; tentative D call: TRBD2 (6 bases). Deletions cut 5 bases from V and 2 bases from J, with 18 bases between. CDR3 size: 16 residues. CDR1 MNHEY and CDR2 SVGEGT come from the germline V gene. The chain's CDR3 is CASSQTGPGLQETQYF. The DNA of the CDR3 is TGTGCCAGCAGTCAAACCGGGCCAGGACTACAAGAGACCCAGTACTTC.

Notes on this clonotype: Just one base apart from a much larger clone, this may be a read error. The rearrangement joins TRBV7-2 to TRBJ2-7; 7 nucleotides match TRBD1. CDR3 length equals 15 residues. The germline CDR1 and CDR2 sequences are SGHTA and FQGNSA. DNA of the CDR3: TGTGCCAGCAACTTAAAGGGACAGAACCGAGACGAGCAGTACTTC. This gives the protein CASNLKGQNRDEQYF. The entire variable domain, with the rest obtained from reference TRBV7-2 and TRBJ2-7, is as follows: GAGVSQSPSNKVTEKGKDVELRCDPISGHTALYWYRQSLGQGLEFLIYFQGNSAPDKSGLPSDRFSAERTGGSVSTLTIQRTQQEDSAVYLCASNLKGQNRDEQYFGPGTRLTVT.

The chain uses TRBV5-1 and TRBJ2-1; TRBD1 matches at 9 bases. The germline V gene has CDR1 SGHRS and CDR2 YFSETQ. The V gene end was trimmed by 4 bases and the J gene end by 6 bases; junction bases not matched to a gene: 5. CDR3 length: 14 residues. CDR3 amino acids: CASSGTGYTNEQFF. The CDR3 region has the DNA TGCGCCAGCAGCGGGACAGGGTACACCAATGAGCAGTTCTTC. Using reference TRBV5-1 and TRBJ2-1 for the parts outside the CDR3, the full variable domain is KAGVTQTPRYLIKTRGQQVTLSCSPISGHRSVSWYQQTPGQGLQFLFEYFSETQRNKGNFPGRFSGRQFSNSRSEMNVSTLELGDSALYLCASSGTGYTNEQFFGPGTRLTVL.

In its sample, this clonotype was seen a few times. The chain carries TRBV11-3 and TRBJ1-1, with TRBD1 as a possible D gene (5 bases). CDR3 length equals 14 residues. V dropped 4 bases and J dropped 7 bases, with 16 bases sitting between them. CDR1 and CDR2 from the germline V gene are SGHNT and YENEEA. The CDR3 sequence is CASSSYDRPLEAFF. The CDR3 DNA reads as TGTGCCAGCAGCTCCTACGACAGACCTCTTGAAGCTTTCTTT. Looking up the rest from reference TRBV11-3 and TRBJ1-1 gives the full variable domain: EAGVVQSPRYKIIEKKQPVAFWCNPISGHNTLYWYLQNLGQGPELLIRYENEEAVDDSQLPKDRFSAERLKGVDSTLKIQPAELGDSAVYLCASSSYDRPLEAFFGQGTRLTVV.

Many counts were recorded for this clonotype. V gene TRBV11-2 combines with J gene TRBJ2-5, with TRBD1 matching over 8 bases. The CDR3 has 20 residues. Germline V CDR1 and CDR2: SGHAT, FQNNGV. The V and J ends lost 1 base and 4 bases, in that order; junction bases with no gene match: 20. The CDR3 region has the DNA TGTGCCAGCAGCTTAGTGTCAGGGGGCGCGATCGGAGGGGACGGAGAGACCCAGTACTTC. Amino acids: CASSLVSGGAIGGDGETQYF.

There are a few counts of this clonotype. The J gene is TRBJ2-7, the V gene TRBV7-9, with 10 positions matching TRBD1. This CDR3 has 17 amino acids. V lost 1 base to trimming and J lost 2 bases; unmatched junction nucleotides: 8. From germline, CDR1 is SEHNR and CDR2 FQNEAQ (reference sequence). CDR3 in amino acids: CASSLGDRGVRTYEQYF. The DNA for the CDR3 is TGTGCCAGCAGCTTAGGGGACAGGGGTGTAAGGACCTACGAGCAGTACTTC.

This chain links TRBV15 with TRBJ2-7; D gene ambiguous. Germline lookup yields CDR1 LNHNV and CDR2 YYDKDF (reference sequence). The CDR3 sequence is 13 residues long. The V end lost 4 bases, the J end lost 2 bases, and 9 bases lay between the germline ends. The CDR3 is CATSKPATYEQYF. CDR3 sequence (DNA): TGTGCCACCAGCAAGCCGGCCACCTACGAGCAGTACTTC.

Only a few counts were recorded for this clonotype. CDR3 in amino acids: CATSTLYSNQPQHF. In DNA form, the CDR3 reads TGTGCCACCTCGACACTTTATAGCAATCAGCCCCAGCATTTT. The V gene is TRBV12-3 or TRBV12-4, the J gene TRBJ1-5; D unresolved. With 10 bases removed from V and 0 bases from J, the gap between germline ends came to 13 bases. The CDR3 contains 14 residues.

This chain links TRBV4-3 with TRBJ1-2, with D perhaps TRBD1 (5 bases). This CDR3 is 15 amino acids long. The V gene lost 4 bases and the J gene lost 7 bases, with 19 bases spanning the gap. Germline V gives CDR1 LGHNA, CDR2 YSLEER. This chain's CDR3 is CASSPYQGSASGYTF. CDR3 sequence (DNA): TGCGCCAGCAGCCCCTACCAGGGCTCGGCAAGTGGCTACACCTTC.

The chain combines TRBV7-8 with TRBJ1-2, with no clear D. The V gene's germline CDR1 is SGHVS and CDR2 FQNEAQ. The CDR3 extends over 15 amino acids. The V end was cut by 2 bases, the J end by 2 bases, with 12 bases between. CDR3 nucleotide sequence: TGTGCCAGCAGCTTAATTGGCAGGAAGAACTATGGCTACACCTTC. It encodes CASSLIGRKNYGYTF.

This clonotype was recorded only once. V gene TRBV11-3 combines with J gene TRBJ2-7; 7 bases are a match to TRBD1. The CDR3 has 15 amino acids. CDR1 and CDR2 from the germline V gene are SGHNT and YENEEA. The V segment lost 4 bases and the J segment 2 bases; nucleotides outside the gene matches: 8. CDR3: CASSSFDRDPYEQYF. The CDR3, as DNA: TGTGCCAGCAGCTCCTTTGACAGGGACCCCTACGAGCAGTACTTC.

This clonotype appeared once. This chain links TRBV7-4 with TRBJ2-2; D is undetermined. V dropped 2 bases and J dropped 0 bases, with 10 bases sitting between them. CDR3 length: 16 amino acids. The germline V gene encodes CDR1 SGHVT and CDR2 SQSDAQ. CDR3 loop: CASSLRTTPNTGELFF. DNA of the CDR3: TGTGCCAGCAGCTTAAGGACGACCCCGAACACCGGGGAGCTGTTTTTT.

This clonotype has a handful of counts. Here the CDR3 DNA reads TGTGCCAGCAGTTTCAACACCTACGAGCAGTACTTC. It is translated as CASSFNTYEQYF. The V call is TRBV27, the J call TRBJ2-7; no firm D call. V gave up 3 bases and J gave up 2 bases, with 5 bases separating them. The length of the CDR3 is 12 residues. Germline V gene lookup returns CDR1 MNHEY and CDR2 SMNVEV (reference sequence).

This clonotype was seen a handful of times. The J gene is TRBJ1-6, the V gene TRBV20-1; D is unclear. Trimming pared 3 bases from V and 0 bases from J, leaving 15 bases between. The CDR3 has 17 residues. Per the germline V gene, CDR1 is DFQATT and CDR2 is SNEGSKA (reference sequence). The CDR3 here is CSARQWTESSYNSPLHF. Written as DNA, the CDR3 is TGCAGTGCTAGGCAATGGACGGAAAGCTCCTATAATTCACCCCTCCACTTT.